This is a list of T cell receptor beta chains from one sample in a study of T cells in narcolepsy. Produced via immunoSEQ multiplex PCR; TCRdb's table is partial and in-frame only. Of fewer than 40,000 clones in the sample, roughly four fifths were seen once. The sequenced sample was memory (CD45RA-) CD4+ T cells from blood. The origin of the receptors is a human donor in good health. Both conserved end residues are part of each CDR3. A D gene is named only where the DNA matches it firmly. Rows give clone size only sometimes, using once, few, many, or a class for an expanded clone.

J	V	D	size	CDR3	DNA
TRBJ2-5	TRBV12-5	-	-	CASGLSRDILQETQYF	TGTGCTAGTGGTTTGTCCCGGGACATTCTCCAAGAGACCCAGTACTTC
TRBJ1-6	TRBV2	-	few	CASRDHGEPLHF	TGTGCCAGCAGGGATCATGGGGAACCCCTCCACTTT
TRBJ2-3	TRBV19	-	-	CASSIRYRDPVADTQYF	TGTGCCAGTAGTATAAGATACAGGGATCCCGTGGCAGATACGCAGTATTTT
TRBJ2-5	TRBV28	-	-	CASSLTGRGETQYF	TGTGCCAGCAGTTTAACCGGCAGGGGAGAGACCCAGTACTTC
TRBJ2-5	TRBV19	TRBD1	-	CASSGGTGTQETQYF	TGTGCCAGTAGTGGGGGGACAGGGACCCAAGAGACCCAGTACTTC
TRBJ2-1	TRBV19	TRBD2	once	CASRPKGTSNEQFF	TGTGCCAGTAGACCCAAAGGGACTAGCAATGAGCAGTTCTTC
TRBJ1-2	TRBV6-5	-	-	CASSSGWPGQFF	TGTGCCAGCAGTTCAGGTTGGCCGGGACAATTCTTC
TRBJ1-3	TRBV6-1	-	-	CASIRGNTIYF	TGTGCCAGCATCCGGGGAAACACCATATATTTT
TRBJ1-1	TRBV5-8	-	-	CASSPLVGGGTEAFF	TGTGCCAGCAGCCCCCTAGTAGGGGGTGGCACTGAAGCTTTCTTT
TRBJ1-1	TRBV6-5	-	-	CASSSPMTYNTEAFF	TGTGCCAGCAGTTCCCCGATGACATATAATACTGAAGCTTTCTTT
TRBJ1-5	TRBV28	-	-	CASSFPGRSPRPNQPQHF	TGTGCCAGCAGTTTCCCCGGACGCTCGCCCCGGCCCAATCAGCCCCAGCATTTT
TRBJ2-2	TRBV19	-	-	CAAQANTGELFF	TGTGCCGCTCAGGCGAACACCGGGGAGCTGTTTTTT
TRBJ1-5	TRBV5-6	-	once	CASSRWGNQPQHF	TGTGCCAGCAGCAGATGGGGCAATCAGCCCCAGCATTTT
TRBJ1-6	TRBV6-5	-	few	CASSYSNTGYSPLHF	TGTGCCAGCAGTTACTCGAACACAGGCTATTCACCCCTCCACTTT
TRBJ2-3	TRBV2	TRBD2	-	CASSGPSRSGGRDTQYF	TGTGCCAGCAGTGGGCCTTCCCGTAGCGGGGGGCGGGATACGCAGTATTTT
TRBJ2-7	TRBV29-1	TRBD1	once	CSARQGVYEQYF	TGCAGCGCTAGACAGGGAGTCTACGAGCAGTACTTC
TRBJ2-5	TRBV7-2	-	-	CASTLRGYQETQYF	TGTGCCAGCACCCTTAGGGGGTACCAAGAGACCCAGTACTTC
TRBJ2-7	TRBV11-2	TRBD1	-	CASSSQGVISYEQYF	TGTGCCAGCAGCTCCCAGGGGGTCATCTCCTACGAGCAGTACTTC
TRBJ1-1	TRBV5-1	-	-	CASSHPTRGVANTEAFF	TGCGCCAGCAGCCACCCGACAAGGGGCGTAGCAAACACTGAAGCTTTCTTT
TRBJ1-1	TRBV27	-	-	CASSLGNRANTEAFF	TGTGCCAGCAGTTTGGGGAACAGGGCGAACACTGAAGCTTTCTTT
TRBJ2-6	TRBV5-5	TRBD1	once	CASSSGTGSGANVLTF	TGTGCCAGCAGCTCGGGGACAGGCTCTGGGGCCAACGTCCTGACTTTC
TRBJ2-1	TRBV2	TRBD1	-	CASRKGQGTYNEQFF	TGTGCCAGCAGGAAGGGACAGGGGACCTACAATGAGCAGTTCTTC
TRBJ1-5	TRBV7-2	-	-	CASSLDRDGARPQHF	TGTGCCAGCAGCCTGGACCGGGACGGCGCAAGGCCCCAGCATTTT
TRBJ1-1	TRBV5-1	-	-	CASSLVQGNEAFF	TGCGCCAGCAGCTTGGTTCAGGGAAACGAAGCTTTCTTT
TRBJ2-3	TRBV10-3	-	-	CAISDPNAETVGKYF	TGTGCCATCAGTGACCCAAACGCGGAGACAGTGGGAAAATATTTT